There are a few counts of the clone carrying this TCR beta chain. Its antigen is as yet unknown. The read stops 3 residues short of the end of the CDR3; the missing end is completed from the germline J gene. The source of the sample is a study of T cell clonality in common variable immunodeficiency. The germline V gene encodes CDR1 KGHSH and CDR2 LQKENI. This CDR3 is built from 15 residues. V was trimmed by 0 bases and J by 4 bases, leaving 10 bases between them. Overall study results and limits: Common variable immunodeficiency TCR beta sequences reportedly had fewer deletions and N-nucleotide insertions.

Repertoires were generated with immunoSEQ multiplex PCR, while TCRdb's copy carries only in-frame clones and drops some. The record shows about 25,000 clones for this sample, with no singletons present. The sequence derives from a human donor with common variable immunodeficiency. Sequenced input: peripheral blood mononuclear cells. The chain recombines TRBV18 with TRBJ1-3; a possible D gene is TRBD1 (5 bases). The CDR3 spells CASSPPPPGGNTIYF. Partial CDR3 DNA: TGTGCCAGCTCACCACCCCCCCCAGGGGGAAACACC.